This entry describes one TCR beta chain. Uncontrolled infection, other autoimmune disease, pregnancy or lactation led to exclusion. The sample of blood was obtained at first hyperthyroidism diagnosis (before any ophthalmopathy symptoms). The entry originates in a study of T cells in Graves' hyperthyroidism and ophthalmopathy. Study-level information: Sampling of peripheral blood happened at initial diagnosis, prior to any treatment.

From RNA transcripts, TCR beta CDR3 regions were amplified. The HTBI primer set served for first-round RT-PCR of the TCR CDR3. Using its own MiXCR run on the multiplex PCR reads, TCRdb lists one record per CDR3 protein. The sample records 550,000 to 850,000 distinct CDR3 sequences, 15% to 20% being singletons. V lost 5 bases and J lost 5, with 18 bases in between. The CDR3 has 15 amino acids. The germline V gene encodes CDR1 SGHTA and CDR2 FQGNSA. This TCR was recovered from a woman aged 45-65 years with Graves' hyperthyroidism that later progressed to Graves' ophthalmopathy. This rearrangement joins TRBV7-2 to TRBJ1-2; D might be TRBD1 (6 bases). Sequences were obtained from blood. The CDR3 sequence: CASSESGRRGYGYTF. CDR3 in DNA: TGTGCCAGCAGCGAATCAGGGCGCAGGGGATATGGCTACACCTTC. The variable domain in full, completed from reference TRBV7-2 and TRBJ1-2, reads GAGVSQSPSNKVTEKGKDVELRCDPISGHTALYWYRQSLGQGLEFLIYFQGNSAPDKSGLPSDRFSAERTGGSVSTLTIQRTQQEDSAVYLCASSESGRRGYGYTFGSGTRLTVV.